Presented here are 25 T cell receptor beta chains from one specimen sequenced in a study of human T cells and chemical hapten exposure (dated by TCRdb to about 2021). The sample's time point, from its label and the paper: patch test 1, 2 weeks after DPC sensitization. The treatment or condition label, as the study defines it: therapeutic diphenylcyclopropenone sensitization with weekly scalp DPC. Libraries were built with RACE. The listed sequencing device is NextSeq 500. TCRdb reprocessed the public reads (quality trimming at Q25 with fastp, clone calling with MiXCR) and kept in-frame beta chains. Rows matching on CDR3 protein sequence are summarized as one entry with the most common DNA and genes. This sample holds 95,000 to 130,000 distinct CDR3 sequences; 9.5% to 13% were observed only once. Around 1.5% of the sample belongs to the ten largest clones. This specimen was whole blood, taken in connection with sensitization to the hapten diphenylcyclopropenone (DPC). The receptors were gathered from a woman aged 45-65 years with alopecia areata. Some clones in this sample may be carry-over from other donors' samples.

This clonotype was observed a handful of times. This chain connects TRBV18 to TRBJ2-5; 10 nucleotides agree with TRBD1. J gave up 4 bases and V 3 bases, and 2 bases lay outside the gene matches. Germline loops: CDR1 KGHSH, CDR2 LQKENI. The CDR3 is 14 amino acids. The CDR3 DNA is TGTGCCAGCTCACCGGGACAGGGGCTAGAGACCCAGTACTTC. Translation gives CASSPGQGLETQYF.

This clonotype was counted only a few times. V is TRBV11-1 and J is TRBJ2-7; 8 bases map to TRBD1. J was trimmed by 1 base and V by 1 base; bases with no gene match: 3. The CDR3 is 15 amino acids. Germline values: CDR1 SGHAT, CDR2 FQDESV (reference sequence). The CDR3 DNA reads as TGTGCCAGCAGCTTAGTGGGGACAGGTTCCTACGAGCAGTACTTC. This sequence encodes CASSLVGTGSYEQYF.

This clonotype appeared many times. This chain joins TRBV9 and TRBJ1-2; 9 bases map to TRBD1. The CDR3 runs 15 residues. The ends lost 6 bases at V and 3 bases at J; junction bases unmatched: 9. The germline CDR1 and CDR2 sequences are SGDLS and YYNGEE. The CDR3: CASTRTGEDYYGYTF. The DNA for the CDR3 is TGTGCCAGCACCCGGACAGGGGAGGATTACTATGGCTACACCTTC.

For the CDR3, the DNA is TGTGCCACCAGCAGATCACGGGGAGGGGGCACAGATACGCAGTATTTT. Its protein is CATSRSRGGGTDTQYF. The chain is built from TRBV15 and TRBJ2-3; TRBD2 aligns across 7 bases. The germline CDR1 and CDR2 sequences are LNHNV and YYDKDF (reference sequence). V gave up 2 bases and J gave up 1 base; unmatched junction bases: 6. CDR3 size: 16 residues.

The chain uses TRBV2 and TRBJ2-7; D is unresolved. Trimming removed 0 bases at V and 6 bases at J, with 15 bases between. The CDR3 loop spans 15 amino acids. Per germline, CDR1 SNHLY and CDR2 FYNNEI. CDR3: CASSEADRRSTEQYF. CDR3 sequence (DNA): TGTGCCAGCAGTGAAGCCGACCGCAGGAGTACCGAGCAGTACTTC.

This sequence joins TRBV3-1 and TRBJ1-5; 7 bases align to TRBD1. Germline CDR1 LGHDT, CDR2 YNNKEL (reference sequence). V trimming: 4 bases; J trimming: 4 bases; junction bases outside the gene matches: 7. CDR3 length equals 15 residues. The CDR3 region is CASSPSDRFNQPQHF. Written as DNA, the CDR3 is TGTGCCAGCAGCCCTTCGGACAGGTTTAATCAGCCCCAGCATTTT.

The chain joins TRBV28 to TRBJ2-1, with D maybe TRBD1 (6 bases). This CDR3 region has 16 residues. V was cut by 4 bases and J by 3 bases, with 16 bases left in between. The germline V gene encodes CDR1 MDHEN and CDR2 SYDVKM. CDR3 loop: CASSSLSGQFYNEQFF. The CDR3 nucleotides are TGTGCCAGCAGTTCCCTAAGCGGACAGTTCTACAATGAGCAGTTCTTC.

There are a few counts of this clonotype. The chain links TRBV5-1 to TRBJ1-1, with D perhaps matching TRBD1 (5 bases). The CDR3 is made up of 14 amino acids. V lost 1 base to trimming and J lost 0 bases, with 7 bases between them. The germline V gene has CDR1 SGHRS and CDR2 YFSETQ. The chain's CDR3 is CASSLTGLNTEAFF. The CDR3 region has the DNA TGCGCCAGCAGCTTGACAGGATTGAACACTGAAGCTTTCTTT. Looking up the rest from reference TRBV5-1 and TRBJ1-1 gives the full variable domain: KAGVTQTPRYLIKTRGQQVTLSCSPISGHRSVSWYQQTPGQGLQFLFEYFSETQRNKGNFPGRFSGRQFSNSRSEMNVSTLELGDSALYLCASSLTGLNTEAFFGQGTRLTVV.

Worth noting for this clonotype: Since a much larger clone is just one base distant, this may be a read error. The chain is built from TRBV2 and TRBJ2-5; 9 positions match TRBD2. This CDR3 region has 14 residues. The germline CDR1 and CDR2 sequences are SNHLY and FYNNEI. V was clipped by 9 bases and J by 4 bases; unmatched bases: 9. CDR3 nucleotides: TGTGCCAGTGGGAGTAGCGGGAGCCGAGAGACCCAGTACTTC. It codes for CASGSSGSRETQYF.

V and J are TRBV12-3 or TRBV12-4 and TRBJ2-1; D is unclear. CDR3 length equals 14 residues. V lost 6 bases and J lost 8, with 17 bases in between. In nucleotides, the CDR3 is TGTGCCAGCAGCCCGAAGGTCGGAAGAGATGAGCAGTTCTTC. Translated: CASSPKVGRDEQFF.

The table lists this clonotype with many counts. The V and J genes are TRBV20-1 and TRBJ1-5; D gene unclear. The V and J ends lost 5 bases and 2 bases respectively, with 13 bases between them. The CDR3 loop spans 14 amino acids. CDR1 and CDR2 from the germline V gene are DFQATT and SNEGSKA (reference sequence). DNA of the CDR3: TGCAGTGCTCCTCCCCGGGGTGGCAATCAGCCCCAGCATTTT. Amino acids: CSAPPRGGNQPQHF.

The CDR3 protein is CASSSAGDGYTF. The CDR3 DNA sequence: TGCGCCAGCAGTTCGGCAGGGGATGGCTACACCTTC. The J gene is TRBJ1-2, the V gene TRBV10-1, with D possibly TRBD1 on 6 matching bases. Trimming stripped 5 bases from V and 6 bases from J, with 10 bases between. The CDR3 has 12 residues. CDR1 and CDR2 from the germline V gene are WNHNN and SYGVQD (reference sequence).

This clonotype occurred many times. J is TRBJ2-5 and V is TRBV7-6; D is perhaps TRBD1 or TRBD2 (8 bases each). CDR1 SGHVS and CDR2 FNYEAQ come from the germline V gene. V was pared by 4 bases and J by 4 bases, with 19 bases between. This CDR3 has 16 residues. In nucleotides, the CDR3 is TGTGCCAGCAGCTCGAAGCGGGGGACAGGCGGAGAGACCCAGTACTTC. Translated: CASSSKRGTGGETQYF.

This clonotype turned up a few times. The rearrangement uses TRBV5-1 and TRBJ2-5; 10 bases line up with TRBD1. CDR1 and CDR2 (germline): SGHRS, YFSETQ. This CDR3 has 14 residues. J gave up 3 bases and V 5 bases, and 4 bases lay outside the gene matches. As DNA, the CDR3 is TGCGCCAGCAGGTTTGGGACAGGGGAAGAGACCCAGTACTTC. Translating it yields CASRFGTGEETQYF. Based on the CDR3 plus reference TRBV5-1 and TRBJ2-5, the full variable domain is KAGVTQTPRYLIKTRGQQVTLSCSPISGHRSVSWYQQTPGQGLQFLFEYFSETQRNKGNFPGRFSGRQFSNSRSEMNVSTLELGDSALYLCASRFGTGEETQYFGPGTRLLVL.

This clonotype was detected only a few times. This chain links TRBV20-1 with TRBJ1-6; TRBD1 might be the D (5 bases). This CDR3 is 14 amino acids long. Per the germline V gene, CDR1 is DFQATT and CDR2 is SNEGSKA (reference sequence). Trimming left V 8 bases short and J 9 bases short, with 20 bases between. CDR3 nucleotide sequence: TGCAGTCCTACTGAGGACACTACAAGTTCACCCCTCCACTTT. Encoded protein: CSPTEDTTSSPLHF.

In its sample, this clonotype was seen a few times. The V gene is TRBV21-1, the J gene TRBJ2-4; TRBD2 is taken as the D call from the table, unchecked against the DNA. TRBV21-1 is a known pseudogene. The CDR3 is 15 residues long. The CDR3 DNA is TGTGCCAGCAGCTACCGGGACTGCCTTAAAAACATTCAGTACTTC. Its protein is CASSYRDCLKNIQYF.

The table lists this clonotype with many counts. CDR3 in amino acids: CASSGGQAPQETQYF. The CDR3 nucleotides are TGTGCCAGCTCCGGCGGACAGGCCCCCCAAGAGACCCAGTACTTC. The chain carries TRBV18 and TRBJ2-5; 7 bases agree with TRBD1. The ends lost 6 bases at V and 1 base at J; junction bases unmatched: 8. Germline CDR1 is KGHSH and CDR2 is LQKENI. The CDR3 is 15 amino acids. Together with reference TRBV18 and TRBJ2-5, the CDR3 gives the full variable domain: NAGVMQNPRHLVRRRGQEARLRCSPMKGHSHVYWYRQLPEEGLKFMVYLQKENIIDESGMPKERFSAEFPKEGPSILRIQQVVRGDSAAYFCASSGGQAPQETQYFGPGTRLLVL.

The chain uses TRBV5-4 and TRBJ1-6; perhaps TRBD1 as D (5 bases). CDR3 length equals 15 residues. The V gene's germline CDR1 is SGHNT and CDR2 YYREEE (reference sequence). Trimming shortened V by 2 bases and J by 8 bases, and 14 bases separated the two germline ends. The CDR3 DNA reads as TGTGCCAGCAGCTTCGTAAGGGGTAGGGATTCACCCCTCCACTTT. This sequence encodes CASSFVRGRDSPLHF. The variable domain in full, completed from reference TRBV5-4 and TRBJ1-6, reads ETGVTQSPTHLIKTRGQQVTLRCSSQSGHNTVSWYQQALGQGPQFIFQYYREEENGRGNFPPRFSGLQFPNYSSELNVNALELDDSALYLCASSFVRGRDSPLHFGNGTRLTVT.

V and J are TRBV20-1 and TRBJ1-4; TRBD1 agrees at 7 bases. V shed 3 bases and J 5 bases; nucleotides not matched to a gene: 6. The CDR3 spans 14 residues. Per the germline V gene, CDR1 is DFQATT and CDR2 is SNEGSKA (reference sequence). CDR3 sequence reads: CSASPRGGNEKLFF. The DNA of the CDR3 is TGCAGTGCTAGTCCCAGGGGGGGCAATGAAAAACTGTTTTTT.

This clonotype was recorded a few times. The rearrangement links TRBV18 to TRBJ1-4; D is ambiguous. Germline V gene data show CDR1 as KGHSH and CDR2 as LQKENI. This CDR3 has 14 residues. The V and J ends lost 6 bases and 8 bases respectively, with 16 bases between them. CDR3 coding DNA: TGTGCCAGCTCCCCCCGGCAGGAGGGCGAAAAACTGTTTTTT. Encoded protein: CASSPRQEGEKLFF.

The V call is TRBV20-1, the J call TRBJ1-1; D gene ambiguous. V was trimmed by 1 base and J by 1 base, leaving 13 bases between them. Germline V gene lookup returns CDR1 DFQATT and CDR2 SNEGSKA (reference sequence). The CDR3 runs 15 residues. In DNA, the CDR3 is TGCAGTGCTAGAGTGCAGCGTAGAGGGAACACTGAAGCTTTCTTT. This gives the protein CSARVQRRGNTEAFF.

This clonotype was observed at least ten times. This chain uses TRBV27 with TRBJ2-3; weak D call: TRBD2 (5 bases). Germline V gene lookup returns CDR1 MNHEY and CDR2 SMNVEV (reference sequence). The CDR3 is 20 residues long. The V end lost 5 bases, the J end lost 1 base, and 28 bases lay between the germline ends. As DNA, the CDR3 is TGTGCCAGCAGTCTCTACTCGGGTAGCGACACCCCCATGGGCACAGATACGCAGTATTTT. Translation gives CASSLYSGSDTPMGTDTQYF.

The rearrangement joins TRBV28 to TRBJ2-7, with 8 bases identical to TRBD1. After removal of 5 bases from V and 5 bases from J, the junction contained 8 bases not matched to a gene. Germline lookup yields CDR1 MDHEN and CDR2 SYDVKM. The CDR3 totals 14 residues. CDR3 sequence (DNA): TGTGCCAGCAGTCCATCGGACAGGGACCACGAGCAGTACTTC. Protein product: CASSPSDRDHEQYF.

This clonotype was seen ten or more times. The chain carries TRBV28 and TRBJ2-2; the D is unclear. This CDR3 has 12 amino acids. Germline lookup yields CDR1 MDHEN and CDR2 SYDVKM. Trimming shortened V by 9 bases and J by 2 bases, and 7 bases separated the two germline ends. The CDR3, as DNA: TGTGCCAGTCCAACTAACACCGGGGAGCTGTTTTTT. It specifies CASPTNTGELFF.

In this sample, this clonotype turned up many times. This chain uses TRBV29-1 with TRBJ1-2; tentatively, D is TRBD1 (6 bases). Germline V gives CDR1 SQVTM, CDR2 ANQGSEA. V was clipped by 6 bases and J by 12 bases, with 14 bases between them. CDR3 length: 10 amino acids. Written as DNA, the CDR3 is TGCAGCGTGAGGACAGCCACGGACACCTTC. Protein sequence: CSVRTATDTF.